Listed below are T cell receptor beta chains from one sample, sequenced in a study of blood T cell repertoires in COVID-19. Sequencing was performed with immunoSEQ multiplex PCR; in TCRdb, only in-frame clones are kept and a portion is missing. The sample holds roughly 360,000 clones, about four fifths seen once. The sample comprised peripheral blood. Receptors originate from a human donor with acute or convalescent COVID-19. The donor label of this sample is uncertain. Both conserved end residues are part of each CDR3. D genes are given only for firm matches. Part of the rows lack a size; the others show once, few, many or a class for expanded clones.

TRBD1	few	TRBV27	TRBJ2-7	CASSFGQGAVYEQYF	TGTGCCAGCAGTTTCGGACAGGGGGCCGTCTACGAGCAGTACTTC
NA	NA	TRBV5-1	TRBJ2-2	CASSLGHATSTGELFF	TGCGCCAGCAGCTTGGGACACGCCACGAGCACCGGGGAGCTGTTTTTT
NA	few	TRBV15	TRBJ1-1	CATSRGGARGAFF	TGTGCCACCAGCCGGGGGGGCGCGCGCGGAGCTTTCTTT
NA	NA	TRBV5-1	TRBJ1-1	CASSLGRVLNTEAFF	TGCGCCAGCAGCCTTGGCAGGGTCCTCAACACTGAAGCTTTCTTT
NA	NA	TRBV10-2	TRBJ1-1	CASSGGGMNTEAFF	TGCGCCAGCAGTGGGGGGGGGATGAACACTGAAGCTTTCTTT
NA	NA	TRBV27	TRBJ1-1	CASSILSGIKLTEAFF	TGTGCCAGCAGTATACTTTCAGGGATCAAACTGACTGAAGCTTTCTTT
NA	few	TRBV6-5	TRBJ1-6	CASSSGPYNSPLHF	TGTGCCAGCAGTTCGGGTCCCTATAATTCACCCCTCCACTTT
NA	NA	TRBV18	TRBJ1-2	CASSLARANYGYTF	TGTGCCAGCTCACTCGCCAGGGCTAACTATGGCTACACCTTC
TRBD2	NA	TRBV29-1	TRBJ2-3	CSVEFFSGSRDTQYF	TGCAGCGTTGAGTTTTTTAGCGGGAGTCGAGATACGCAGTATTTT
TRBD1	NA	TRBV19	TRBJ1-1	CASSRDRGLDTEAFF	TGTGCCAGTAGTAGGGACAGGGGGCTTGACACTGAAGCTTTCTTT
TRBD1	NA	TRBV19	TRBJ2-2	CASSPGTGAAGELFF	TGTGCCAGTAGTCCCGGGACAGGGGCTGCCGGGGAGCTGTTTTTT
NA	few	TRBV5-1	TRBJ2-2	CASSLVVNTGELFF	TGCGCCAGCAGCTTGGTAGTTAACACCGGGGAGCTGTTTTTT
NA	NA	TRBV18	TRBJ1-1	CASSPRPNTEYTEAFF	TGTGCCAGCTCACCACGGCCTAATACAGAATACACTGAAGCTTTCTTT
NA	NA	TRBV2	TRBJ1-4	CASSEGRKEKLFF	TGTGCCAGCAGTGAAGGGAGAAAAGAAAAACTGTTTTTT
NA	NA	TRBV18	TRBJ1-1	CASSPLGGSTEAFF	TGTGCCAGCTCCCCCCTCGGGGGGTCCACTGAAGCTTTCTTT
NA	once	TRBV5-5	TRBJ2-7	CASSLEYGPGEQYF	TGTGCCAGCAGCTTGGAGTACGGGCCGGGGGAGCAGTACTTC
TRBD1	NA	TRBV11-2	TRBJ2-7	CASSLFGTGYYYEQYF	TGTGCCAGCAGCTTATTTGGGACAGGGTATTACTACGAGCAGTACTTC
TRBD2	NA	TRBV10-2	TRBJ2-1	CASKTSGSNEQFF	TGCGCCAGCAAAACTAGCGGGAGCAATGAGCAGTTCTTC
TRBD2	NA	TRBV5-6	TRBJ2-1	CASSLARPGGHEQFF	TGTGCCAGCAGCTTGGCACGGCCGGGAGGGCATGAGCAGTTCTTC
NA	NA	TRBV10-2	TRBJ1-3	CASSESYSSSGNTIYF	TGCGCCAGCAGTGAGTCCTACTCCTCCTCTGGAAACACCATATATTTT
NA	once	TRBV7-9	TRBJ1-1	CASSPITDGTEAFF	TGTGCCAGCAGCCCTATAACAGATGGCACTGAAGCTTTCTTT
NA	few	TRBV29-1	TRBJ1-1	CSVEDPGEAFF	TGCAGCGTTGAAGATCCGGGAGAAGCTTTCTTT
TRBD1	NA	TRBV18	TRBJ1-4	CASSPDRANEKLFF	TGTGCCAGCTCACCGGACAGGGCTAATGAAAAACTGTTTTTT
TRBD2	NA	TRBV7-2	TRBJ2-1	CASSSLAGGYNEQFF	TGTGCCAGCAGCTCACTAGCGGGGGGGTACAATGAGCAGTTCTTC
TRBD1	NA	TRBV7-2	TRBJ1-3	CASSLYRGSGNTIYF	TGTGCCAGCAGCTTGTACAGGGGGTCTGGAAACACCATATATTTT
NA	NA	TRBV19	TRBJ1-2	CASSDDIRYGYTF	TGTGCCAGTAGTGACGACATACGCTATGGCTACACCTTC
NA	NA	TRBV6-5	TRBJ1-1	CASSYSAGITEAFF	TGTGCCAGCAGTTACTCGGCGGGGATTACTGAAGCTTTCTTT
TRBD2	NA	TRBV10-3	TRBJ2-7	CAISDSSGSSYEQYF	TGTGCCATCAGTGACTCCAGCGGGAGCTCCTACGAGCAGTACTTC
NA	NA	TRBV2	TRBJ1-1	CASGGEETMNTEAFF	TGTGCCAGCGGGGGGGAGGAAACCATGAACACTGAAGCTTTCTTT
TRBD1	NA	TRBV19	TRBJ1-1	CASSIHTGVTEAFF	TGTGCCAGTAGTATCCATACAGGGGTCACTGAAGCTTTCTTT
TRBD1	few	TRBV5-1	TRBJ2-1	CASSLGGQGAQNEQFF	TGCGCCAGCAGCTTGGGAGGACAGGGGGCGCAAAATGAGCAGTTCTTC
NA	NA	TRBV30	TRBJ1-1	CAWSVKGYIAEAFF	TGTGCCTGGAGTGTGAAGGGGTATATCGCTGAAGCTTTCTTT
TRBD2	NA	TRBV25-1	TRBJ2-2	CASSEVRTSFTGELFF	TGTGCCAGCAGTGAAGTCCGGACTAGTTTTACCGGGGAGCTGTTTTTT
TRBD1	once	TRBV19	TRBJ1-6	CASNHPGTGTSPLHF	TGTGCCAGTAACCACCCCGGGACAGGCACTTCACCCCTCCACTTT
NA	NA	TRBV29-1	TRBJ1-4	CSARAAVNEKLFF	TGCAGCGCCCGGGCAGCGGTTAATGAAAAACTGTTTTTT